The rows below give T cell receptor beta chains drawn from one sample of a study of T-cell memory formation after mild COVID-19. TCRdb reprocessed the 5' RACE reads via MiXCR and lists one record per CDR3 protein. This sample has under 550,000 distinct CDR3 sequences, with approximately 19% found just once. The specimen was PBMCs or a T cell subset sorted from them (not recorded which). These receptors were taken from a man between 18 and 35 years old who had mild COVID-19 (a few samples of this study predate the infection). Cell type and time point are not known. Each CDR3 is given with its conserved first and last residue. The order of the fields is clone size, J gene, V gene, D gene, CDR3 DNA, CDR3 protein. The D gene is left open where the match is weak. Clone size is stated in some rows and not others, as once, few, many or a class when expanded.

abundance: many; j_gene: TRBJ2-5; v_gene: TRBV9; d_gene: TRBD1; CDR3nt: TGTGCCAGCAGCGGGACAGGGCGAGAGACCCAGTACTTC; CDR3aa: CASSGTGRETQYF
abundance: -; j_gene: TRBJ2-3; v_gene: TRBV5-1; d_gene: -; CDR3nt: TGCGCCAGCAGCTTGGATATCCCGGGAATCAATGGGCAGTATTTT; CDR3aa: CASSLDIPGINGQYF
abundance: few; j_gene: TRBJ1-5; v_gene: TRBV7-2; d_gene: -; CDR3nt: TGTGCCAGCAGCGGCAGGGGTAGTCAGCCCCAGCATTTT; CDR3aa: CASSGRGSQPQHF
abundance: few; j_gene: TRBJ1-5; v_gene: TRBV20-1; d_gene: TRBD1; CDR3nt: TGCAGTGCTTTTGGACAGGGTGATCAGCCCCAGCATTTT; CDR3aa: CSAFGQGDQPQHF
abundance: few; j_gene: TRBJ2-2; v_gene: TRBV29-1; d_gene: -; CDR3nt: TGCAGTACGATGAGCTCCATCGGGGAGCTGTTTTTT; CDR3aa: CSTMSSIGELFF
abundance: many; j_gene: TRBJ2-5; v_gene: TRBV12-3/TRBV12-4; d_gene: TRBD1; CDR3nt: TGTGCCAGCAGCCTACGGGGACAGTCCAAAGAGACCCAGTACTTC; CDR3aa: CASSLRGQSKETQYF
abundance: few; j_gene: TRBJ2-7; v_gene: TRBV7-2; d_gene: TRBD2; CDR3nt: TGTGCCAGCAGCTTAGGGCTAGCGGGGGACCTCTACGAGCAGTACTTC; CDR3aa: CASSLGLAGDLYEQYF
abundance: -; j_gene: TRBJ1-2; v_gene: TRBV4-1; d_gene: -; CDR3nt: TGCGCCAGCAGCTACACAGGGTATTTGTTCTATGGCTACACCTTC; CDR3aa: CASSYTGYLFYGYTF
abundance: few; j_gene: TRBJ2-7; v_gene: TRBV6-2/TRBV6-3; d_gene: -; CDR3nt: TGTGCCAGCAGTTACTGGGGGATCTCCTACGAGCAGTACTTC; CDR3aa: CASSYWGISYEQYF
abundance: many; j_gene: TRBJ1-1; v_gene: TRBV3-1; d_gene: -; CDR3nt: TGTGCCAGCCGGTCAGGGGAGGGGATGACTGAAGCTTTCTTT; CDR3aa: CASRSGEGMTEAFF
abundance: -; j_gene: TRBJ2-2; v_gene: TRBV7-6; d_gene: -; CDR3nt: TGTGCCAGCAGCTTAAATATTGGGGACACGGCCGGGGAGCTGTTTTTT; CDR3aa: CASSLNIGDTAGELFF
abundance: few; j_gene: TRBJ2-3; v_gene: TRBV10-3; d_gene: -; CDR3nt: TGTGCCATCATAGGACGAGACACAGATACGCAGTATTTT; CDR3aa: CAIIGRDTDTQYF
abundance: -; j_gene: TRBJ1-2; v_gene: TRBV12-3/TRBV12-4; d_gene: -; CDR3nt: TGTGCCAGCAGATCTAGTTCGGTCGGTCGTGGTGGCTACACCTTC; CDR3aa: CASRSSSVGRGGYTF
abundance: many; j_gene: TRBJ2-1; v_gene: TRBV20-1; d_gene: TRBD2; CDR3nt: TGCAGTGCCAACCGACCCCGGGGGGTTAGCCGTGAGCAGTTCTTC; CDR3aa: CSANRPRGVSREQFF
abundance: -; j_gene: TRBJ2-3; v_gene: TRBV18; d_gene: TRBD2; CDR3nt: TGTGCCAGCCTCGGACTAGCGGGGGAAGATACGCAGTATTTT; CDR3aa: CASLGLAGEDTQYF
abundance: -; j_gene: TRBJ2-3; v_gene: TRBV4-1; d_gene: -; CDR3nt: TGCGCCAGCAGCCAAGAGCGATCGGACACAGATACGCAGTATTTT; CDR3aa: CASSQERSDTDTQYF
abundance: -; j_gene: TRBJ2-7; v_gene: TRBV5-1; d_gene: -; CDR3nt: TGCGCCAGCAGCTTGGCGGGGGAATCTAACTACGAGCAGTACTTC; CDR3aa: CASSLAGESNYEQYF
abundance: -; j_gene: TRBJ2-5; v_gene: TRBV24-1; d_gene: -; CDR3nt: TGTGCCACCAGTGACGGCCGGGACCCCCTCGGGGAGACCCAGTACTTC; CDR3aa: CATSDGRDPLGETQYF
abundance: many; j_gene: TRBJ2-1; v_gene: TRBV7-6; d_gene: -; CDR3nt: TGTGCCAGCAGCGTAAGCACAGGGCGCAATGAGCAGTTCTTC; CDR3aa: CASSVSTGRNEQFF
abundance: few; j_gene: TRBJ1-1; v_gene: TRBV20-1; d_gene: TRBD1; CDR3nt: TGCAGTGCGACTGACAGGGGGGACACTGAAGCTTTCTTT; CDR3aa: CSATDRGDTEAFF
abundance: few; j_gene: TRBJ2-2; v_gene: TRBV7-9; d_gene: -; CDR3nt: TGTGCCAGCAGCGGAAACAGGGCCGGGGAGCTGTTTTTT; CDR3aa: CASSGNRAGELFF
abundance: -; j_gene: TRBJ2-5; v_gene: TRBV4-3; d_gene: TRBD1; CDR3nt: TGCGCCAGCAGCCAAGATGGGGCAGGGGGAGAGACCCAGTACTTC; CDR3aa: CASSQDGAGGETQYF
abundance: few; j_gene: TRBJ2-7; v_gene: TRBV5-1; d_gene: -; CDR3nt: TGCGCCAGCAGCTTGACAGGGACAACCTACGAGCAGTACTTC; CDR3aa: CASSLTGTTYEQYF
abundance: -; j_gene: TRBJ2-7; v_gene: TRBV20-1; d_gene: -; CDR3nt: TGCAGTGCTAGCCTGGCCGAGACCTACGAGCAGTACTTC; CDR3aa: CSASLAETYEQYF
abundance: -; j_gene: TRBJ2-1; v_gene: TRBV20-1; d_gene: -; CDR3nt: TGCAGTGGGTGGGCCTCCTACAATGAGCAGTTCTTC; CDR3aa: CSGWASYNEQFF
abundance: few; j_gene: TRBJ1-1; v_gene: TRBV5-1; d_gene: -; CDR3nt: TGCGCCAGCAGCTGGAACATGAACACTGAAGCTTTCTTT; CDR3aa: CASSWNMNTEAFF
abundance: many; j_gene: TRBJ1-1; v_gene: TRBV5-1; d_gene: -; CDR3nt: TGCGCCAGCAGCTTGGCCCTAAGCACTGAAGCTTTCTTT; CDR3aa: CASSLALSTEAFF
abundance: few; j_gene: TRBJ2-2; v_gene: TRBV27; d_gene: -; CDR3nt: TGTGCCAGCACGGGATGGGGCACCGGGGAGCTGTTTTTT; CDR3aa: CASTGWGTGELFF
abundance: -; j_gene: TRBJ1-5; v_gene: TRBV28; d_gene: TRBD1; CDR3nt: TGTGCCAGCAGTACCACTGGACAGGGGCGTCAGCCCCAGCATTTT; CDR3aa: CASSTTGQGRQPQHF
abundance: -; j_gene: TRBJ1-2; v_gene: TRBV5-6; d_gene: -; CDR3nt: TGTGCCAGCAGCTTGTGGGGATACCCCTATGGCTACACCTTC; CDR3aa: CASSLWGYPYGYTF
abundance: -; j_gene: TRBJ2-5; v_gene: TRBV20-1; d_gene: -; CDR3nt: TGCAGTGGGATATCGGAGACCCAGTACTTC; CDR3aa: CSGISETQYF
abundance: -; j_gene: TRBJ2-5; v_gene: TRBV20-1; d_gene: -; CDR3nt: TGCAGTGCTAGAGGGGGGGGCGTAAAGACCCAGTACTTC; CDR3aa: CSARGGGVKTQYF
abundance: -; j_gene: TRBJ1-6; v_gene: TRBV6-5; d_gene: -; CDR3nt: TGTGCCAGCAGCCGGGCCAATTCACCCCTCCACTTT; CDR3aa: CASSRANSPLHF
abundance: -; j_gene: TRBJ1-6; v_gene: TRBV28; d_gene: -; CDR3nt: TGTGCCAGCACAAATAATTCACCCCTCCACTTT; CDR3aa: CASTNNSPLHF
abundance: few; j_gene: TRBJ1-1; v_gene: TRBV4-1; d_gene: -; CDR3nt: TGCGCCAGCAGCCAAGACTTGACAGTGGAAGCTTTCTTT; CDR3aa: CASSQDLTVEAFF
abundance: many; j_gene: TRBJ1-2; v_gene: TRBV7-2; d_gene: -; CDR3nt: TGTGCCAGCAGCCCCGATGGATCTAACTATGGCTACACCTTC; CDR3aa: CASSPDGSNYGYTF
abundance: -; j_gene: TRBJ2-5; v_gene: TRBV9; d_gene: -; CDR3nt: TGTGCCAGCAGCGTAGCGCGGCTAGCAACCCAAGAGACCCAGTACTTC; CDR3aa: CASSVARLATQETQYF
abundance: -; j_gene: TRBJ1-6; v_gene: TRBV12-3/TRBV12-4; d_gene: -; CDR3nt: TGTGCCAGCAGTTGGACCCCAGGTTCACCCCTCCACTTT; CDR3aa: CASSWTPGSPLHF
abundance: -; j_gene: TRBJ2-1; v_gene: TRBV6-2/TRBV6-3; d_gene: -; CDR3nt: TGTGCCAGCAGTTACCAGGATTACAATGAGCAGTTCTTC; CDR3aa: CASSYQDYNEQFF
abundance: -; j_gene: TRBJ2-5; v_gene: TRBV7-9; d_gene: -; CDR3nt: TGTGCCAGCAGCGAAGGACAATTGGGAGAGACCCAGTACTTC; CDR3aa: CASSEGQLGETQYF
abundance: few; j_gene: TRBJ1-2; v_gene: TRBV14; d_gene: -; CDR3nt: TGTGCCAGCAGCCCCTACCTTCGCGGCTACACCTTC; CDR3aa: CASSPYLRGYTF
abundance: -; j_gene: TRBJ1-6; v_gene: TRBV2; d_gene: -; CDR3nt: TGTGCCAGCAGTGAAGCGCTTTGGCCCCTCCACTTT; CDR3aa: CASSEALWPLHF
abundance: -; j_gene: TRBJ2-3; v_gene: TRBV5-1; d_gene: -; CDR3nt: TGCGCCAGCAGCCCTAGAAGTTCTGCCACAGATACGCAGTATTTT; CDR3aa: CASSPRSSATDTQYF
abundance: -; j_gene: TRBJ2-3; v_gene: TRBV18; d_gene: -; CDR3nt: TGTGCCAGCTCACCGAATACCGGCGATACGCAGTATTTT; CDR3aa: CASSPNTGDTQYF
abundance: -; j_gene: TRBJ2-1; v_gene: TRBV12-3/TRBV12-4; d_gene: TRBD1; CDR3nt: TGTGCCGGCCGACAGGGGAGCTACAATGAGCAGTTCTTC; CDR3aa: CAGRQGSYNEQFF
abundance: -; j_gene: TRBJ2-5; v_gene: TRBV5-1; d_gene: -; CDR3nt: TGCGCCAGCAGCTTATACGAGGCAGCAGAGACCCAGTACTTC; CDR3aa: CASSLYEAAETQYF
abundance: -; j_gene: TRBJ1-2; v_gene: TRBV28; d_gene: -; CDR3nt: TGTGCCGCCCGGGACGGAACCTACACCTATGGCTACACCTTC; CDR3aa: CAARDGTYTYGYTF
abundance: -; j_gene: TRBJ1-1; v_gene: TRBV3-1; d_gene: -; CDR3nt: TGTGCCAGCAGCCAATTTTTCACCAACACTGAAGCTTTCTTT; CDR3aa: CASSQFFTNTEAFF
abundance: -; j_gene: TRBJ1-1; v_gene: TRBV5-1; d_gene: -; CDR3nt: TGCGCCAGCAGCCCGGGGGGGGCGGACGAAGCTTTCTTT; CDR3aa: CASSPGGADEAFF
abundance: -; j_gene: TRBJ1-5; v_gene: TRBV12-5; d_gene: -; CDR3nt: TGTGCTAGTGGTCCCAGCAGTCTCGGCGAAGCTCAGCCCCAGCATTTT; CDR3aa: CASGPSSLGEAQPQHF
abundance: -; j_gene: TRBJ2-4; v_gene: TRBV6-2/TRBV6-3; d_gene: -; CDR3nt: TGTGCCAGCGGGCATACAAACATTCAGTACTTC; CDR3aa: CASGHTNIQYF
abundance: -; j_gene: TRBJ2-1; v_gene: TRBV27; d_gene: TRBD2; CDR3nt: TGTGCCAGCGCCAGCGGGGGGGCCGCGAATGAGCAGTTCTTC; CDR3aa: CASASGGAANEQFF
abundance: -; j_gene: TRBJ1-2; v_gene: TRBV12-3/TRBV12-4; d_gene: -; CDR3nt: TGTGCCAGCAGTTCAAGAGGTAGAGGAACGGGGTATGGCTACACCTTC; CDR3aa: CASSSRGRGTGYGYTF
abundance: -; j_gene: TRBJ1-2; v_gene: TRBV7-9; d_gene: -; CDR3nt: TGTGCCAGCAGCGCCCGACAGGAGTCTTTTAACTCTGGCTACACCTTC; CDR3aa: CASSARQESFNSGYTF
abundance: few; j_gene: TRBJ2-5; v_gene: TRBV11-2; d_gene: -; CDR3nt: TGTGCCAGAATTATCGGAGAGACCCAGTACTTC; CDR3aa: CARIIGETQYF
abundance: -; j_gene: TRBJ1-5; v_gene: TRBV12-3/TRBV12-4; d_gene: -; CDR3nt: TGTGCCAGCAGCCTCGGACGGAGAGGGCAGCCCCAGCATTTT; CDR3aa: CASSLGRRGQPQHF
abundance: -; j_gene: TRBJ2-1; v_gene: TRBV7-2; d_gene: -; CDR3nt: TGTGCCAGCAGCGCGGACAGAGTAAGTGAGCAGTTCTTC; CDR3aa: CASSADRVSEQFF
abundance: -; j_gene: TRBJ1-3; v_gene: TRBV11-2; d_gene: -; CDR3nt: TGTGCCAGCAGTTCTCCACGCTCTGGAAACACCATATATTTT; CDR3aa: CASSSPRSGNTIYF
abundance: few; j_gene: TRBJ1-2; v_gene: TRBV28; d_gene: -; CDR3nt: TGTGCCAGCACCTTACTGGACGGGGCCTATGGCTACACCTTC; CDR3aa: CASTLLDGAYGYTF